The source of this T cell receptor (beta chain) is a study of blood T cell repertoires in COVID-19. This CDR3 is built from 14 residues. Trimming left V 5 bases short and J 5 bases short, with 15 bases between. Germline assignment: CDR1 MNHEY and CDR2 SMNVEV (reference sequence). Profiled with immunoSEQ multiplex PCR; TCRdb holds only in-frame clones, not every one. This repertoire shows roughly 280,000 clones, 70% to 90% found once; its top ten account for approximately 4%. This clone occurred once. The sample taken for sequencing was PBMCs or T cells enriched from blood (not recorded which). The clonotype originates from a woman aged 25 to 39 with acute COVID-19. J is TRBJ1-1 and V is TRBV27, with D possibly TRBD1 on 5 matching bases. DNA for the CDR3: TGTGCCAGCAGTCTGGGGTCCCAGGGAACTGAAGCTTTCTTT. It specifies CASSLGSQGTEAFF.